The clone carrying this TCR beta chain was observed a handful of times. Its antigen remains unknown. This entry comes from a study of blood T cells in healthy people across ages. At the level of the study: There was about one barcoded beta molecule captured by template switching per two T cells. Study observations and caveats: Diversity estimates from one million T cells were considered underestimates.

There are 18 residues in the CDR3. V was pared by 1 base and J by 0 bases, with 10 bases of the junction left unmatched. The germline V gene encodes CDR1 SGHVS and CDR2 FNYEAQ. Then a second PCR, running about 6 to 12 cycles, was carried out with a sample-barcoded 5' primer and a J-beta primer mix. CDR3-containing paired-end reads numbering at least 3 million came from each sample. TCRdb reprocessed the 5' RACE reads via MiXCR and lists one record per CDR3 protein. The table shows around 1.5 million distinct CDR3 sequences, with roughly 32% occurring only once. The clonotype originates from a woman aged 25-40 years in good health. Sample: blood. The genes are TRBV7-6 and TRBJ2-3; 7 bases line up with TRBD2. DNA for the CDR3: TGTGCCAGCAGCTTAGACCCTAGCGGAATACCAAGCACAGATACGCAGTATTTT. This codes for CASSLDPSGIPSTDTQYF.